Sequencing of this T cell receptor beta chain was carried out in a study of blood T cell repertoires in COVID-19. Background on the study: PBMCs, B-cell-depleted T cells, or T cells were the source of the cDNA or gDNA that made up the material.

The repertoire was sequenced with immunoSEQ multiplex PCR; TCRdb's copy has only in-frame clones and lacks some. The data show roughly 230,000 clones, around four fifths seen once. Germline assignment: CDR1 SEHNR and CDR2 FQNEAQ (reference sequence). V lost 2 bases to trimming and J lost 14 bases; unmatched junction nucleotides: 5. This CDR3 region has 12 residues. The genes are TRBV7-9 and TRBJ2-3, with TRBD1 matching over 9 bases. The TCR sequence derives from a man aged 40-49 years with acute or convalescent COVID-19. The sequencing sample was made of peripheral blood. CDR3 sequence: CASSLLTGGRYF. The CDR3, as DNA: TGTGCCAGCAGCTTATTAACAGGGGGCCGGTATTTT. The full variable domain, completed using reference TRBV7-9 and TRBJ2-3, is DTGVSQNPRHKITKRGQNVTFRCDPISEHNRLYWYRQTLGQGPEFLTYFQNEAQLEKSRLLSDRFSAERPKGSFSTLEIQRTEQGDSAMYLCASSLLTGGRYFGPGTRLTVL.